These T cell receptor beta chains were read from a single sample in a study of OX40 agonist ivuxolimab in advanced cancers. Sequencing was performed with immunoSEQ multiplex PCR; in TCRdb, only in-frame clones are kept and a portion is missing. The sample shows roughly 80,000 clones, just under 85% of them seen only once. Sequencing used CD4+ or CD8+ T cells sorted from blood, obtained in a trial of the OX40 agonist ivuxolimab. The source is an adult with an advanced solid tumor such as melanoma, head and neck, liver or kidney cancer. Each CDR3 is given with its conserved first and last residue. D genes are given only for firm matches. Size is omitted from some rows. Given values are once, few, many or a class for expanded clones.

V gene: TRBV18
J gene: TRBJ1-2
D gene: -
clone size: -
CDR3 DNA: TGTGCCAGCTCACCACTGGGCAGGGCCGACTATGGCTACACCTTC
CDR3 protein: CASSPLGRADYGYTF

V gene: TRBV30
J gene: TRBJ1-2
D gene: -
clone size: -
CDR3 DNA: TGTGCCTGGAGTGTATTGCCAGTGACCCGTGGCTACACCTTC
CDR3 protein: CAWSVLPVTRGYTF

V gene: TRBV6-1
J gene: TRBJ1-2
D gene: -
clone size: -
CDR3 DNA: TGTGCCAGCAGTCGGGACACCCAAAACTATGGCTACACCTTC
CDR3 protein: CASSRDTQNYGYTF

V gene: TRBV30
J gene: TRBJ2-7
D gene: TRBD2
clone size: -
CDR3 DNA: TGTGCCTGGAGTGTACATAATAGCGGGCAATCCTCCTACGAGCAGTACTTC
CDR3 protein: CAWSVHNSGQSSYEQYF

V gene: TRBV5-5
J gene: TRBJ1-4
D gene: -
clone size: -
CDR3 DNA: TGTGCCAGCAGCCTTGGGTCCCTACTTAATGAAAAACTGTTTTTT
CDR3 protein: CASSLGSLLNEKLFF

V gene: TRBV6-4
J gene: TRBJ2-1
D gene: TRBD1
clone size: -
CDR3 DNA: TGTGCCAGCAGTGACTTAGGGATCGGGACAGGGGTCAATGAGCAGTTCTTC
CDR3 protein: CASSDLGIGTGVNEQFF

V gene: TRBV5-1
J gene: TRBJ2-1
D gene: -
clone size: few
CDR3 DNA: TGCGCCAGCAGATCTCAAGCTCGCAATGAGCAGTTCTTC
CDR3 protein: CASRSQARNEQFF

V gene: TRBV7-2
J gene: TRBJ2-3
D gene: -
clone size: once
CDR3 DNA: TGTGCCAGCAGCTTAACAGCTAGCACAGATACGCAGTATTTT
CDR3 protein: CASSLTASTDTQYF

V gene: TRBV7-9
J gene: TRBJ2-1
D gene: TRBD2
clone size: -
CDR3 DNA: TGTGCCAGCAGCCTGGGACTAGCGGGAAATGAGCAGTTCTTC
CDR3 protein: CASSLGLAGNEQFF

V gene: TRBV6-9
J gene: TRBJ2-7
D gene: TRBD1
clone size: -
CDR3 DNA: TGTGCCAGCAGTTACAGGGGACAGGGGCCCCACGAGCAGTACTTC
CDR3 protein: CASSYRGQGPHEQYF

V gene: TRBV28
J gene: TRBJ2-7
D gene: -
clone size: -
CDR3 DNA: TGTGCCAGCCCTCTCGGGAAAAGCTACGAGCAGTACTTC
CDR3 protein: CASPLGKSYEQYF

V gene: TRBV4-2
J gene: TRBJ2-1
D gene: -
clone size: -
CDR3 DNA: TGTGCCAGCAGCCAAGATAAGATGGGGAGTTGGTATGAGCAGTTCTTC
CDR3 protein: CASSQDKMGSWYEQFF

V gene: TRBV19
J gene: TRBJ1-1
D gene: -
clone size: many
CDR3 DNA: TGTGCCAGTAGTGTGAACACTGAAGCTTTCTTT
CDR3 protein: CASSVNTEAFF

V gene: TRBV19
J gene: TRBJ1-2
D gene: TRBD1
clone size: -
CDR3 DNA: TGTGCCAGTAGAACGGACAGGGGAAGCTATGGCTACACCTTC
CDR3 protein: CASRTDRGSYGYTF

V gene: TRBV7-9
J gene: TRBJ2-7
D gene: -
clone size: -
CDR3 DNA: TGTGCCAGCAGCTCCGCGGGACTGGCCTACGAGCAGTACTTC
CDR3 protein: CASSSAGLAYEQYF